This TCR beta chain was observed in a study of blood T cell repertoires in COVID-19. Study-wide context: In each case, the material was cDNA or gDNA derived from T cells, B-cell-depleted T cells, or PBMCs.

The germline gives CDR1 MNHEY, CDR2 SVGAGI. V dropped 0 bases and J dropped 1 base, with 9 bases sitting between them. CDR3 length: 15 amino acids. Under the authors' procedure: Amplification of reference gene primers was used by the study to estimate nucleated cell counts. Method: immunoSEQ multiplex PCR; TCRdb's copy keeps in-frame clones and lacks some. From that table come the V and J calls and clone size; the DNA was used to work out D and trimming. The table has around 15,000 clones, about 85% seen once. The chain recombines TRBV6-5 with TRBJ2-5, with D tentatively TRBD2 (5 bases). The TCR originated in a human donor in a cohort sampled during active COVID-19. Input material: peripheral blood. The CDR3 nucleotides read TGTGCCAGCAGTTACTCCATCCGGGGCCAAGAGACCCAGTACTTC. It yields the protein CASSYSIRGQETQYF.